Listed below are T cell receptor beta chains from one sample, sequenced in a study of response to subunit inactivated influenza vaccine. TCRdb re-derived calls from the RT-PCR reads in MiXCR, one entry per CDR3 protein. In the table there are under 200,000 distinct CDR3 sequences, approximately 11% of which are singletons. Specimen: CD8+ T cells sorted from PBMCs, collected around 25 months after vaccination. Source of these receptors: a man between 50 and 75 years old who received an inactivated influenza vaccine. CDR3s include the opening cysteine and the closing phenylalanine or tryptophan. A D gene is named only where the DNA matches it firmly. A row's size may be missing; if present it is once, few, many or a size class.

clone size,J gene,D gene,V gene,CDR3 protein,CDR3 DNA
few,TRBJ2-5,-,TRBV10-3,CAISEGQGGSETQYF,TGTGCCATCAGTGAGGGCCAGGGTGGATCAGAGACCCAGTACTTC
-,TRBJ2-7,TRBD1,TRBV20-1,CSAMGQETYEQYF,TGCAGTGCCATGGGACAGGAAACCTACGAGCAGTACTTC
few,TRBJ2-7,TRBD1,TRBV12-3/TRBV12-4,CASSWDRGNEQYF,TGTGCCAGCAGCTGGGACAGAGGTAACGAGCAGTACTTC
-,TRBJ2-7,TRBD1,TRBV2,CARRNRGDEQYF,TGTGCCAGGAGGAACAGGGGAGACGAGCAGTACTTC
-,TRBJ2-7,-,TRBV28,CASSLISGSYEQYF,TGTGCCAGCAGTTTAATATCTGGATCCTACGAGCAGTACTTC
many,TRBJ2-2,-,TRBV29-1,CSVEDLTGELFF,TGCAGCGTTGAAGATTTGACCGGGGAGCTGTTTTTT
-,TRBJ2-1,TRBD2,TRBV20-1,CSAIHDSGKYNEQFF,TGCAGTGCTATCCACGATAGCGGGAAATACAATGAGCAGTTCTTC
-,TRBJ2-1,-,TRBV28,CVSSLSWTDNEQFF,TGTGTCAGCAGTTTATCATGGACCGACAATGAGCAGTTCTTC
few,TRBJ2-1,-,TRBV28,CASSSDTSELYNEQFF,TGTGCCAGCAGTTCGGACACTTCGGAACTCTACAATGAGCAGTTCTTC
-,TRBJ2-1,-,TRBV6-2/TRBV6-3,CASSYAGTYNEQFF,TGTGCCAGCAGTTACGCAGGTACCTACAATGAGCAGTTCTTC
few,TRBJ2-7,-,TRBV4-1,CASSQQQAISYEQYF,TGCGCCAGCAGCCAACAACAGGCCATCAGCTACGAGCAGTACTTC
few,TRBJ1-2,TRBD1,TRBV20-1,CSARSGTGDYGYTF,TGCAGTGCTAGATCTGGGACAGGGGACTATGGCTACACCTTC
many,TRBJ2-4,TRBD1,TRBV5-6,CASSYGTGFRVIQYF,TGTGCCAGCAGCTACGGGACAGGGTTCCGGGTCATTCAGTACTTC
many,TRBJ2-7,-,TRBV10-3,CAISEGEGYEQYF,TGTGCCATCAGCGAGGGCGAGGGGTATGAGCAGTACTTC
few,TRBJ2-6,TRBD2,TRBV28,CASRQEVAGASGANVLTF,TGTGCCAGCAGACAGGAAGTAGCGGGGGCCTCTGGGGCCAACGTCCTGACTTTC
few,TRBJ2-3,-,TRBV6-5,CASSYSYRPGTDTQYF,TGTGCCAGCAGTTACTCTTACCGCCCCGGCACAGATACGCAGTATTTT
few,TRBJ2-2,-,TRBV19,CASRERVSNTGELFF,TGTGCCAGTAGAGAGCGGGTTTCGAACACCGGGGAGCTGTTTTTT
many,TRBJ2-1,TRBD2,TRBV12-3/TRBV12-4,CASSELAPEQFF,TGTGCCAGCAGTGAACTAGCGCCGGAGCAGTTCTTC
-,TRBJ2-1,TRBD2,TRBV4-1,CASSQEGLRGAYNEQFF,TGCGCCAGCAGCCAAGAAGGCCTCCGGGGGGCCTACAATGAGCAGTTCTTC
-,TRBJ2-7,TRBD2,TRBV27,CASSVLAGDYEQYF,TGTGCCAGCAGTGTACTAGCGGGAGATTACGAGCAGTACTTC
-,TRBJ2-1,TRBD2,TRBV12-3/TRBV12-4,CASSPNSGLAGYNEQFF,TGTGCCAGCAGCCCTAATTCCGGGCTAGCGGGGTACAATGAGCAGTTCTTC
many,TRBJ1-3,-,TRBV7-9,CASTLKAAGNTIYF,TGTGCCAGCACTTTAAAGGCAGCTGGAAACACCATATATTTT
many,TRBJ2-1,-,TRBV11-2,CASSLGLGLRDEQFF,TGTGCCAGCAGCTTAGGGTTGGGTCTACGCGATGAGCAGTTCTTC
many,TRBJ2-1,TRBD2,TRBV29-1,CSVEEAGTSVSIYNEQFF,TGCAGCGTTGAAGAGGCGGGCACTAGCGTCTCTATATACAATGAGCAGTTCTTC
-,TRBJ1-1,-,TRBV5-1,CASSLRATNTEAFF,TGCGCCAGCAGCTTGCGGGCGACGAACACTGAAGCTTTCTTT
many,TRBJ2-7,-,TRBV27,CASSLVHDSYEQYF,TGTGCCAGCAGTTTAGTTCACGATTCCTACGAGCAGTACTTC
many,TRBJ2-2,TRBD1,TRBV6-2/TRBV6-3,CASTLLGTGAGELFF,TGTGCCAGCACCCTGCTTGGGACAGGGGCCGGGGAGCTGTTTTTT
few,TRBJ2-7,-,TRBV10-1,CASSEPGGGEQYF,TGCGCCAGCAGTGAACCCGGAGGAGGGGAGCAGTACTTC
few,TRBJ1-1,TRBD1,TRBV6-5,CASSSLIGQGGEAFF,TGTGCCAGCAGTTCGCTCATTGGACAGGGGGGTGAAGCTTTCTTT
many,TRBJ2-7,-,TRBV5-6,CASSSNSYEQYF,TGTGCCAGCAGCTCGAACTCCTACGAGCAGTACTTC
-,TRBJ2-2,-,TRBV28,CAICPVINTGELFF,TGTGCCATCTGTCCAGTGATTAACACCGGGGAGCTGTTTTTT
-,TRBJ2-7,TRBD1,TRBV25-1,CASSEFGTASYYKQYF,TGTGCCAGCAGTGAATTCGGGACAGCGAGCTACTACAAGCAGTACTTC
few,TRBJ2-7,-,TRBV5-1,CASSWTGPKSYEQYF,TGCGCCAGCAGCTGGACGGGACCGAAATCCTACGAGCAGTACTTC
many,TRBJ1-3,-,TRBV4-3,CASSHPSSGNTIYF,TGCGCCAGCAGCCACCCCAGCTCTGGAAACACCATATATTTT
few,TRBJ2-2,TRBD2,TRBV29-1,CSAHGGGLAGTGELFF,TGCAGCGCTCATGGGGGCGGGCTAGCGGGCACCGGGGAGCTGTTTTTT
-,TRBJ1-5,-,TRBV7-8,CASSSYMNNQPQHF,TGTGCCAGCAGCTCTTACATGAACAATCAGCCCCAGCATTTT
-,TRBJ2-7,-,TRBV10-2,CASSVGQNSYEQYF,TGCGCCAGCAGTGTCGGACAGAACTCCTACGAGCAGTACTTC
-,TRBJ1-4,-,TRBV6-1,CASSEGIATNEKLFF,TGTGCCAGCAGTGAGGGGATTGCAACTAATGAAAAACTGTTTTTT
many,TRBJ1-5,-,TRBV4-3,CASSPSAYSNQPQHF,TGCGCCAGCAGCCCCTCGGCATATAGCAATCAGCCCCAGCATTTT
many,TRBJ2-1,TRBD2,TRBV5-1,CASSWGLAGPNEQFF,TGCGCCAGCAGCTGGGGACTAGCGGGGCCCAATGAGCAGTTCTTC
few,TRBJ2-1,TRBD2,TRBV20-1,CRGGPGLADDEQFF,TGCAGGGGGGGACCGGGACTAGCGGATGATGAGCAGTTCTTC
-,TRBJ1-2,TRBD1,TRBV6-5,CASSYSAGQGAYGYTF,TGTGCCAGCAGTTACTCTGCGGGACAGGGGGCCTATGGCTACACCTTC
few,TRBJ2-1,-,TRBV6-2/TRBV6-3,CASSYFIYNEQFF,TGTGCCAGCAGTTACTTCATCTACAATGAGCAGTTCTTC
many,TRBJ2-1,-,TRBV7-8,CASSSDSSYNEQFF,TGTGCCAGCAGCTCGGACTCCTCCTACAATGAGCAGTTCTTC
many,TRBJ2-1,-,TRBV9,CASSPQRLLKGNEQFF,TGTGCCAGCAGCCCACAGAGACTCCTTAAGGGCAATGAGCAGTTCTTC
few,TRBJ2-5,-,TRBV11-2,CASSLLSGEETQYF,TGTGCCAGCAGCTTATTGTCAGGGGAGGAGACCCAGTACTTC
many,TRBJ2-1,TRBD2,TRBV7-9,CASTTLSGGASEQFF,TGTGCCAGCACCACCCTTAGCGGGGGGGCAAGTGAGCAGTTCTTC
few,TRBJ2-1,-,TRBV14,CASSPYHGSTYNEQFF,TGTGCCAGCAGCCCATATCACGGGAGCACCTACAATGAGCAGTTCTTC
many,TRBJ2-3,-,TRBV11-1,CASSRTIKAQYF,TGTGCCAGCAGCCGGACTATCAAGGCGCAGTATTTT
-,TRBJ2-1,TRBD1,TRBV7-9,CASSYGQGEYNEQFF,TGTGCCAGCAGCTACGGACAGGGGGAGTACAATGAGCAGTTCTTC
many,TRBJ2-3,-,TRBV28,CASSPPYTDTQYF,TGTGCCAGCAGCCCCCCTTATACAGATACGCAGTATTTT
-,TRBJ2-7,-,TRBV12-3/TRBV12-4,CASSLTRFGEQYF,TGTGCCAGCAGTTTAACTCGGTTTGGAGAGCAGTACTTC
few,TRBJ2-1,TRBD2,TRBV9,CASSVVGLAGEVEQFF,TGTGCCAGCAGCGTAGTTGGACTAGCGGGAGAGGTTGAGCAGTTCTTC
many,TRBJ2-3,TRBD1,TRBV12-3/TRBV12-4,CASSQTGGEDTQYF,TGTGCCAGCAGTCAAACAGGGGGTGAGGATACGCAGTATTTT
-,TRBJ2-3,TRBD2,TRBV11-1,CASSSPIEGRGGPWDTQYF,TGTGCCAGCAGCTCTCCTATCGAGGGACGGGGGGGCCCTTGGGATACGCAGTATTTT
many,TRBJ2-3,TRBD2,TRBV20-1,CSARGASGGPTDTQYF,TGCAGTGCTAGAGGGGCTAGCGGGGGGCCCACAGATACGCAGTATTTT
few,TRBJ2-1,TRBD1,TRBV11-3,CASSQRDRVGYNEQFF,TGTGCCAGCAGCCAAAGGGACAGGGTGGGGTACAATGAGCAGTTCTTC
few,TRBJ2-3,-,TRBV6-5,CASSYSGSTLDTQYF,TGTGCCAGCAGTTACTCAGGCTCCACGCTAGATACGCAGTATTTT
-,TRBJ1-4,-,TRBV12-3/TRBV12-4,CASSSTGTPGATNEKLFF,TGTGCCAGCAGTTCGACCGGAACCCCAGGGGCAACTAATGAAAAACTGTTTTTT
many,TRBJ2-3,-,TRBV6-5,CASSSWATYTQYF,TGTGCCAGCAGTAGCTGGGCTACCTATACGCAGTATTTT